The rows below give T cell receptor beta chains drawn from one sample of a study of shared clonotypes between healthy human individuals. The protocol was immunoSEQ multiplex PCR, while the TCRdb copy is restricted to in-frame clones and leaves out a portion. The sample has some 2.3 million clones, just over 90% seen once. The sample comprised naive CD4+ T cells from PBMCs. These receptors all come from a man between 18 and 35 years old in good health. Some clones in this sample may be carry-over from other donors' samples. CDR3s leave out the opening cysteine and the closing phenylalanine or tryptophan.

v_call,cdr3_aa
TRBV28,ASNRHGGSHTEAF
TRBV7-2,ASSPLVLSGYT
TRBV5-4,ASSSLGGGLGREQY
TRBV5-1,ASNLGGNTGELF
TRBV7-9,ASSFAGDQPQH
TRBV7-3,ASSLNSANVLT
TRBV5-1,ASSLSDRTRSTGELF
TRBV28,ASSLLAASYNEQF
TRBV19,ASSTRGQGPYGYT
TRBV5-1,ASSLGQGRSGNTIY
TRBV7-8,ASSLVSRSDGYT
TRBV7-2,ASSLQGLAASTDTQY